The source of this T cell receptor (beta chain) is a study of OX40 agonist ivuxolimab in advanced cancers. Study overall: Partial responses occurred in Three dose-escalation patients, one with hepatocellular carcinoma and two with cutaneous melanoma.

Produced via immunoSEQ multiplex PCR; TCRdb's table is partial and in-frame only. The table includes 82,000 or so clones, roughly 92% detected once. The table lists this clone with a count of one. A read error may produce the germline difference seen at one junction end. This receptor was obtained from an adult with an advanced solid tumor such as melanoma, head and neck, liver or kidney cancer. The sample here was CD4+ or CD8+ T cells sorted from blood, taken in a trial of the OX40 agonist ivuxolimab.

The CDR3 is CASSPITWTASYEQHF. DNA of the CDR3: TGCGCCAGCAGCCCGATTACCTGGACAGCCTCCTACGAGCAGCACTTC. V and J are TRBV5-1 and TRBJ2-7, with D perhaps matching TRBD1 (6 bases). The CDR3 sequence is 16 residues long. Germline CDR1 SGHRS, CDR2 YFSETQ.